One sample yielded the 15 T cell receptor beta chains listed below, sequenced in a study of cytomegalovirus exposure and HLA in healthy donors. Generated by immunoSEQ multiplex PCR, the TCRdb table keeps only in-frame clones and is missing some. Of approximately 280,000 clones in the sample, around nine tenths are singletons; the top ten hold over 0.85%. Material: PBMCs. Every receptor here comes from a woman younger than 35 in good health and CMV-seronegative.

The chain employs TRBV10-1 and TRBJ2-7; a weak D match, TRBD2 (6 bases). V gave up 0 bases and J gave up 3 bases, with 12 bases separating them. The CDR3 runs 15 residues. Germline V gives CDR1 WNHNN, CDR2 SYGVQD (reference sequence). The CDR3 reads CASSESTAGYYEQYF. DNA of the CDR3: TGCGCCAGCAGTGAGTCGACGGCGGGATACTACGAGCAGTACTTC.

V usage is TRBV7-3 and J usage is TRBJ2-1; 14 bases are a match to TRBD2. The CDR3 runs to 17 residues. V lost 3 bases to trimming and J lost 8 bases; unmatched junction nucleotides: 9. The germline gives CDR1 SGHTA, CDR2 FQGTGA. CDR3 in amino acids: CASSFGTSGSGVDEQFF. CDR3 in DNA: TGTGCCAGCAGCTTTGGGACTAGCGGGAGTGGAGTAGATGAGCAGTTCTTC.

The chain combines TRBV29-1 with TRBJ1-2; weak D call: TRBD1 (5 bases). V gave up 0 bases and J gave up 4 bases, with 12 bases separating them. Germline CDR1 SQVTM, CDR2 ANQGSEA. CDR3 size: 14 residues. The CDR3 spells CSVEEGRGTYGYTF. CDR3 DNA: TGCAGCGTTGAAGAAGGGAGGGGAACCTATGGCTACACCTTC. Full variable domain (outside the CDR3, taken from reference TRBV29-1 and TRBJ1-2): SAVISQKPSRDICQRGTSLTIQCQVDSQVTMMFWYRQQPGQSLTLIATANQGSEATYESGFVIDKFPISRPNLTFSTLTVSNMSPEDSSIYLCSVEEGRGTYGYTFGSGTRLTVV.

The chain links TRBV27 to TRBJ1-1, with 10 bases identical to TRBD1. This CDR3 spans 16 amino acids. V gave up 4 bases and J gave up 4 bases; unmatched junction bases: 9. Looked up from germline, CDR1 is MNHEY and CDR2 is SMNVEV (reference sequence). CDR3 in DNA: TGTGCCAGCAGTTCAGAAAGACAGGGGGCCGGCACTGAAGCTTTCTTT. Translated, it gives CASSSERQGAGTEAFF.

This clone was seen once. This chain links TRBV9 with TRBJ2-7, with 9 bases that match TRBD1. The CDR3 totals 16 residues. CDR1 and CDR2 from the germline V gene are SGDLS and YYNGEE. V gave up 3 bases and J gave up 3 bases; unmatched junction bases: 10. The CDR3 loop is CASSAAAGTGLYEQYF. CDR3 sequence (DNA): TGTGCCAGCAGCGCCGCCGCCGGGACAGGGCTCTACGAGCAGTACTTC. The full variable domain, with the rest looked up from reference TRBV9 and TRBJ2-7, is DSGVTQTPKHLITATGQRVTLRCSPRSGDLSVYWYQQSLDQGLQFLIQYYNGEERAKGNILERFSAQQFPDLHSELNLSSLELGDSALYFCASSAAAGTGLYEQYFGPGTRLTVT.

This clone was detected a few times. The CDR3: CASSPLGGGVGGYTF. The DNA for the CDR3 is TGTGCCAGCAGTCCCCTGGGAGGGGGAGTAGGTGGCTACACCTTC. The rearrangement links TRBV28 to TRBJ1-2; D possibly corresponds to TRBD1 (6 bases). The CDR3 is 15 amino acids. Germline V gives CDR1 MDHEN, CDR2 SYDVKM. V dropped 5 bases and J dropped 7 bases, with 20 bases sitting between them.

This chain joins TRBV9 and TRBJ2-1, with a tentative D call TRBD1 (7 bases). Germline loops: CDR1 SGDLS, CDR2 YYNGEE. V gave up 4 bases and J gave up 5 bases, with 16 bases separating them. This CDR3 contains 15 residues. For the CDR3, the DNA is TGTGCCAGCAGCCCGTGGACAGGAGGGAACAATGAGCAGTTCTTC. Amino acids: CASSPWTGGNNEQFF. The whole variable domain, remainder taken from reference TRBV9 and TRBJ2-1, is DSGVTQTPKHLITATGQRVTLRCSPRSGDLSVYWYQQSLDQGLQFLIQYYNGEERAKGNILERFSAQQFPDLHSELNLSSLELGDSALYFCASSPWTGGNNEQFFGPGTRLTVL.

The rearrangement links TRBV28 to TRBJ2-7, with 7 bases that match TRBD1. This CDR3 is built from 17 residues. The germline gives CDR1 MDHEN, CDR2 SYDVKM. J lost 3 bases, V lost 5 bases, and 16 bases had no gene match. The CDR3 reads CASSRQGRARFYYEQYF. As DNA, the CDR3 is TGTGCCAGCAGTCGACAGGGACGGGCCCGATTTTACTACGAGCAGTACTTC. Full variable domain (rest looked up from reference TRBV28 and TRBJ2-7): DVKVTQSSRYLVKRTGEKVFLECVQDMDHENMFWYRQDPGLGLRLIYFSYDVKMKEKGDIPEGYSVSREKKERFSLILESASTNQTSMYLCASSRQGRARFYYEQYFGPGTRLTVT.

The rearrangement uses TRBV28 and TRBJ2-7; 10 nucleotides agree with TRBD1. This CDR3 is 15 amino acids long. Germline trimming cut 5 bases from V and 6 bases from J; bases unmatched to any gene: 10. Per germline, CDR1 MDHEN and CDR2 SYDVKM. The CDR3 loop reads CASSPRGTGASEQYF. The CDR3 coding sequence is TGTGCCAGCAGTCCCCGAGGGACAGGGGCCAGCGAGCAGTACTTC.

This chain connects TRBV2 to TRBJ1-4; D might be TRBD1 (6 bases). The germline gives CDR1 SNHLY, CDR2 FYNNEI. Trimming removed 7 bases from V and 6 bases from J, with 12 bases in between. The CDR3 totals 13 residues. CDR3 DNA: TGTGCCAGCACCTGGGACATTTATGAAAAACTGTTTTTT. Its protein is CASTWDIYEKLFF.

The DNA of the CDR3 is TGTGCCAGCAGTTCCTTCCGGGACTCGCAGTTCTTC. Translation gives CASSSFRDSQFF. This rearrangement joins TRBV6-6 to TRBJ2-1, with a weak D call TRBD2 (6 bases). V was cut by 4 bases and J by 12 bases, with 13 bases left in between. Per germline, CDR1 MNHNY and CDR2 SVGAGI (reference sequence). The CDR3 totals 12 residues.

The CDR3 DNA is TGTGCCAGCAGTTTTACTAGCGGGAGGTACGAGCAGTACTTC. Protein product: CASSFTSGRYEQYF. The genes are TRBV27 and TRBJ2-7; TRBD2 matches at 12 bases. CDR1 is MNHEY, CDR2 SMNVEV, per germline (reference sequence). V dropped 3 bases and J dropped 4; count of bases not matched to a gene: 1. The CDR3 extends over 14 amino acids.

The chain couples TRBV19 to TRBJ2-7, with a possible D match to TRBD2 (5 bases). Germline V gene lookup returns CDR1 LNHDA and CDR2 SQIVND (reference sequence). The CDR3 has 13 residues. The germline V and J ends were trimmed by 3 bases and 6 bases, with 12 bases remaining between them. The CDR3 sequence is CASSIRTAGEQYF. CDR3 bases: TGTGCCAGTAGTATCAGGACGGCGGGCGAGCAGTACTTC.

The rearrangement joins TRBV18 to TRBJ2-7; unclear D gene. V dropped 4 bases and J dropped 1 base, with 17 bases sitting between them. Germline loops: CDR1 KGHSH, CDR2 LQKENI. This CDR3 is 16 amino acids long. The CDR3 here is CASSRGLGRLSYEQYF. The CDR3 DNA follows: TGTGCCAGCTCACGCGGCTTAGGTCGACTTTCCTACGAGCAGTACTTC.

The rearrangement links TRBV9 to TRBJ2-7; D remains unclear. V lost 0 bases, J lost 6 bases, and 10 bases lay in between. The CDR3 spans 13 residues. CDR1 and CDR2 (germline): SGDLS, YYNGEE. CDR3 region: CASSVGPVGEQYF. The CDR3 bases are TGTGCCAGCAGCGTAGGGCCAGTTGGCGAGCAGTACTTC.